This T cell receptor (beta chain) was identified during a study of blood T cell repertoires in COVID-19. About the research overall: Sites across the United States, Italy and Spain contributed samples from acute and convalescent COVID-19. T cells, B-cell-depleted T cells, or PBMCs supplied cDNA or gDNA.

A single count supports this clone. V was pared by 3 bases and J by 6 bases, with 8 bases between. The CDR3 spans 13 residues. Original processing notes: How many nucleated cells were present was estimated from reference gene primer amplification. Assay: immunoSEQ multiplex PCR; the TCRdb copy retains only in-frame clones and omits some. The V and J calls and clone size were taken over from that table, and D and trimming were inferred from the DNA. Of around 300,000 clones in the sample, roughly nine tenths were seen once. This TCR came from a woman aged 40 to 50 who had recovered from COVID-19. This rearrangement joins TRBV12-3 or TRBV12-4 to TRBJ2-2, with D unresolved. Sequenced material: PBMCs or T cells enriched from blood (not recorded which). CDR3 protein: CASSLRGPGELFF. The CDR3 DNA reads TGTGCCAGCAGTTTGAGAGGTCCCGGGGAGCTGTTTTTT.